These 22 T cell receptor beta chains came from one sample sequenced in a study of T cells after yellow fever vaccination. TCRdb called the 5' RACE reads again in MiXCR, with one record for every CDR3 protein. The table records a few hundred thousand distinct CDR3 sequences, roughly 19% of them present only once. This material consisted of PBMCs, taken 15 days after the yellow fever booster vaccination. These receptors were taken from a man aged 25-45 years who received the YFV17D yellow fever vaccine.

This clonotype appeared a few times. This chain connects TRBV19 to TRBJ1-1, with D unresolved. Germline V CDR1 and CDR2: LNHDA, SQIVND (reference sequence). The CDR3 is made up of 13 amino acids. The V end lost 3 bases, the J end lost 6 bases, and 11 bases lay between the germline ends. The CDR3 protein is CASSITWQSEAFF. DNA for the CDR3: TGTGCCAGTAGTATCACGTGGCAATCTGAAGCTTTCTTT.

V usage is TRBV27 and J usage is TRBJ2-7; no clear D. This CDR3 is built from 13 residues. V shed 3 bases and J shed 5 bases, with 11 bases lying between them. The germline V gene has CDR1 MNHEY and CDR2 SMNVEV (reference sequence). CDR3 amino acids: CASSFTVADEQYF. CDR3 in DNA: TGTGCCAGCAGTTTTACAGTCGCCGACGAGCAGTACTTC.

This CDR3 is CATSRGGGVTDTQYF. The CDR3, as DNA: TGTGCCACCAGCAGAGGAGGGGGAGTAACAGATACGCAGTATTTT. The chain joins TRBV15 to TRBJ2-3, with a weak D call TRBD1 (6 bases). CDR3 length equals 15 residues. V lost 1 base and J 3 bases, leaving 11 bases between the germline ends. CDR1 and CDR2 from the germline V gene are LNHNV and YYDKDF (reference sequence).

V and J are TRBV7-2 and TRBJ2-4; D is ambiguous. In germline, CDR1 is SGHTA, CDR2 FQGNSA. The CDR3 covers 13 residues. Trimming took 1 base from V and 5 from J, leaving 6 bases between them. The CDR3 loop reads CASSLGSENIQYF. The DNA for the CDR3 is TGTGCCAGCAGCTTAGGGTCAGAAAACATTCAGTACTTC.

This clonotype was observed a few times. The chain links TRBV3-1 to TRBJ2-1; the match to TRBD2 covers 13 bases. The CDR3 length is 14 residues. V shed 6 bases and J 7 bases; nucleotides not matched to a gene: 3. Germline lookup yields CDR1 LGHDT and CDR2 YNNKEL (reference sequence). The CDR3 DNA sequence: TGTGCCAGCAGAAGGACTAGCGGGAGAAATGAGCAGTTCTTC. It encodes CASRRTSGRNEQFF.

This CDR3 is CASSLVGGVTDEQFF. The CDR3 DNA is TGCGCCAGCAGCTTGGTAGGGGGAGTTACCGATGAGCAGTTCTTC. The rearrangement links TRBV5-1 to TRBJ2-1; possibly TRBD1 for D (6 bases). Germline V CDR1 and CDR2: SGHRS, YFSETQ. The germline V and J ends were trimmed by 0 bases and 8 bases, with 15 bases remaining between them. The CDR3 is 15 residues long. Using reference TRBV5-1 and TRBJ2-1 for the parts outside the CDR3, the full variable domain is KAGVTQTPRYLIKTRGQQVTLSCSPISGHRSVSWYQQTPGQGLQFLFEYFSETQRNKGNFPGRFSGRQFSNSRSEMNVSTLELGDSALYLCASSLVGGVTDEQFFGPGTRLTVL.

Of note for this clonotype: As the CDR3 is not closed by the conserved phenylalanine or tryptophan, this likely results from a read error. No DNA is shown, since the ends of the CDR3 on it are uncertain; the CDR3 is the one TCRdb lists. The chain links TRBV5-1 to TRBJ1-6. The V gene's germline CDR1 is SGHRS and CDR2 YFSETQ. The CDR3 numbers 8 amino acids, ends counted. CDR3 in amino acids: CASSLGVG.

This clonotype came up a few times. The chain carries TRBV20-1 and TRBJ2-1, with 12 nucleotides matching TRBD2. V lost 6 bases and J lost 8; bases outside the gene matches: 14. This CDR3 region has 16 residues. CDR1 and CDR2 (germline): DFQATT, SNEGSKA (reference sequence). The CDR3 nucleotides are TGCAGTGCCGATCCCGGACTAGCGGGATCGTTTGATGAGCAGTTCTTC. Protein product: CSADPGLAGSFDEQFF.

The chain employs TRBV20-1 and TRBJ2-3, with no clear D. CDR3 length: 14 residues. V was pared by 0 bases and J by 6 bases, with 13 bases between. Germline V gives CDR1 DFQATT, CDR2 SNEGSKA (reference sequence). CDR3 in DNA: TGCAGTGCTAGAGATGATGGGCTGGGGGATACGCAGTATTTT. This sequence encodes CSARDDGLGDTQYF.

This clonotype was observed a handful of times. The chain has TRBV20-1 and TRBJ1-6; D remains unclear. Germline lookup yields CDR1 DFQATT and CDR2 SNEGSKA (reference sequence). CDR3 length: 16 residues. Trimming stripped 3 bases from V and 0 bases from J, with 12 bases between. The chain's CDR3 is CSASQSFSSYNSPLHF. In DNA form, the CDR3 reads TGCAGTGCTAGTCAGAGCTTTAGCTCCTATAATTCACCCCTCCACTTT.

A few counts support this clonotype. The V and J genes are TRBV20-1 and TRBJ2-3; 13 bases align to TRBD2. The CDR3 length is 15 residues. The ends lost 5 bases at V and 11 bases at J; junction bases unmatched: 13. From germline, CDR1 is DFQATT and CDR2 SNEGSKA (reference sequence). As DNA, the CDR3 is TGCAGTGCTGACGGCGCCAGACTAGCGGGAGGAAGGCAGTATTTT. Translating it yields CSADGARLAGGRQYF.

This clonotype has just a few counts. The chain employs TRBV12-3 or TRBV12-4 and TRBJ1-4; no definite D call. The CDR3 is made up of 15 amino acids. Trimming cost V 3 bases and J 8 bases, with 16 bases left between them. This CDR3 is CASSFRGALREKLFF. The CDR3 DNA reads TGTGCCAGCAGTTTTCGGGGAGCCCTCCGGGAAAAACTGTTTTTT.

This clonotype has only a few counts. This rearrangement joins TRBV20-1 to TRBJ2-7; no clear D. V lost 1 base to trimming and J lost 3 bases, with 7 bases between them. The CDR3 has 12 residues. Germline-derived CDR1 and CDR2 are DFQATT and SNEGSKA (reference sequence). The CDR3 DNA sequence: TGCAGTGCTAGAGTAGGATTCTACGAGCAGTACTTC. Amino acid sequence: CSARVGFYEQYF.

This clonotype was recorded at least ten times. The rearrangement joins TRBV6-5 to TRBJ2-1; D gene uncertain. V dropped 2 bases and J dropped 0 bases, with 8 bases sitting between them. Germline V gene lookup returns CDR1 MNHEY and CDR2 SVGAGI. The CDR3 runs to 15 residues. In DNA form, the CDR3 reads TGTGCCAGCAGTTACGAGCTGGGCTCCTACAATGAGCAGTTCTTC. It yields the protein CASSYELGSYNEQFF.

The chain carries TRBV20-1 and TRBJ2-7; D might be TRBD2 (6 bases). CDR3 length: 18 residues. Trimming cost V 1 base and J 3 bases, with 25 bases left between them. Germline CDR1 is DFQATT and CDR2 is SNEGSKA (reference sequence). The CDR3 loop is CSARVSPRLARHLYEQYF. The DNA for the CDR3 is TGCAGTGCTAGAGTCAGCCCTAGGCTAGCGCGACACCTCTACGAGCAGTACTTC.

This chain uses TRBV20-1 with TRBJ2-1; 7 bases align to TRBD2. J lost 1 base, V lost 6 bases, and 9 bases had no gene match. In germline, CDR1 is DFQATT, CDR2 SNEGSKA (reference sequence). There are 15 residues in the CDR3. The CDR3 DNA is TGCAGTGCGCGACCGGGACTACAGTCCTACAATGAGCAGTTCTTC. Encoded protein: CSARPGLQSYNEQFF.

This clonotype was counted a few times. This rearrangement joins TRBV28 to TRBJ2-7; D possibly corresponds to TRBD1 (5 bases). Trimming stripped 3 bases from V and 0 bases from J, with 12 bases between. The CDR3 totals 15 residues. Per germline, CDR1 MDHEN and CDR2 SYDVKM. Here the CDR3 DNA reads TGTGCCAGCAGTTTGTGGCAGGGAATCTCCTACGAGCAGTACTTC. Residues: CASSLWQGISYEQYF.

In the case of this clonotype: Mismatch with germline at one junction end may stem from a read error. The V gene is TRBV20-1, the J gene TRBJ2-2; 7 nucleotides agree with TRBD2. From germline, CDR1 is DFQATT and CDR2 SNEGSKA (reference sequence). This CDR3 spans 16 amino acids. The CDR3 DNA reads as TGCAGCGCTAGAGTTATGACTAGCAGGTTGACCGGGGAGCTGTTTTTT. It is translated as CSARVMTSRLTGELFF.

This clonotype was seen more than once but under ten times. The gene calls are TRBV2 and TRBJ2-3; tentatively, D is TRBD2 (6 bases). Germline CDR1 SNHLY, CDR2 FYNNEI. Trimming removed 10 bases from V and 4 bases from J, with 24 bases in between. The CDR3 runs to 16 residues. The CDR3 protein is CATNNPGTAGPDTQYF. CDR3 bases: TGTGCCACCAATAACCCGGGGACTGCCGGCCCAGATACGCAGTATTTT.

This clonotype showed up just a few times. The V gene is TRBV20-1, the J gene TRBJ2-3; D gene unclear. Germline CDR1 reads DFQATT; CDR2 reads SNEGSKA (reference sequence). CDR3 length: 14 residues. Trimming took 1 base from V and 3 from J, leaving 11 bases between them. The CDR3 spells CSARVGMPTDTQYF. Written as DNA, the CDR3 is TGCAGTGCTAGAGTGGGTATGCCTACAGATACGCAGTATTTT.

This clonotype has more than one count but fewer than ten. The CDR3 reads CASSPRDLSYEQYF. The CDR3 DNA sequence: TGTGCCAGCAGCCCCCGGGACCTTTCCTACGAGCAGTACTTC. This chain joins TRBV7-2 and TRBJ2-7; D may match TRBD1 or TRBD2 (5 bases each). V was trimmed by 5 bases and J by 1 base, leaving 12 bases between them. CDR1 SGHTA and CDR2 FQGNSA come from the germline V gene. This CDR3 is 14 amino acids long. The full variable domain, completed using reference TRBV7-2 and TRBJ2-7, is GAGVSQSPSNKVTEKGKDVELRCDPISGHTALYWYRQSLGQGLEFLIYFQGNSAPDKSGLPSDRFSAERTGGSVSTLTIQRTQQEDSAVYLCASSPRDLSYEQYFGPGTRLTVT.

The rearrangement uses TRBV11-3 and TRBJ2-1; no firm D call. The CDR3 extends over 15 amino acids. Germline assignment: CDR1 SGHNT and CDR2 YENEEA. The V gene lost 1 base and the J gene lost 8 bases, with 15 bases spanning the gap. CDR3 in DNA: TGTGCCAGCAGCTTAGTGGGTCAAAACCCCGATGAGCAGTTCTTC. It translates to CASSLVGQNPDEQFF.